This T cell receptor (beta chain) was recorded in a study of blood T cell repertoires in COVID-19 (dated by TCRdb to 2020 to 2022). About the full investigation: Samples from collaborators originated in the United States, Italy and Spain and spanned both the acute and convalescent phases of COVID-19. The material from the prospective study consisted of cDNA or gDNA derived from T cells, B-cell-depleted T cells, or PBMCs. Deeply sampled blood TCRbeta repertoires from subjects exposed to, actively infected with, or recovered from COVID-19 were included in the dataset. The repertoires were released in a freely available public database meant as a resource for research on the immune response to SARS-CoV-2. The samples were drawn from two sources: the first 160 participants of the ongoing ImmuneRACE study, and some 1,300 subjects contributed by 6 global collaborators. The sample metadata nearly always contained a de-identified subject ID, COVID-19 status, age in years and sex. HLA class I and class II types, where available, came from metadata supplied by the sample provider rather than from assay-based typing.

Enrolling through a virtual design, the prospective study's participants ranged in age from roughly 18 to 100 years and lived across 24 United States geographic areas. Cohort assignment in the prospective study relied on participant-reported clinical history from a screening survey and a study questionnaire. Exposed participants were defined as having been in contact with someone with a PCR-confirmed or clinician-diagnosed COVID-19 case within 2 weeks of study entry. In the prospective study, whole blood, serum and a nasopharyngeal or oropharyngeal swab were collected from each participant by mobile phlebotomists. Participants in the prospective study had the option to provide additional blood draws and questionnaires over a roughly two-month period. Before DNA extraction, blood samples from the prospective study were shipped at room temperature or frozen. For CDR1 and CDR2, the germline V gene lists MDHEN and SYDVKM. The trim is 10 bases for V and 0 bases for J, with a gap of 16 bases between the germline ends. From its cysteine to its phenylalanine, the CDR3 spans 14 amino acids. CDR3 DNA is the only sequence kept; it has 42 bases, read in frame from the first base.

Remarks on this clone: The target of this receptor is not known. Per-nucleotide qualities are absent, and no much larger clonotype sits a single base away.

The research as a whole found: The amount of clinical and demographic metadata varied by source and participant and was provided uncurated.

TCRbeta CDR3 regions were amplified from genomic DNA using the immunoSEQ Assay, a bias-controlled multiplex PCR. As for how the authors treated the data: The number of nucleated cells in each sample was estimated from the amplification of reference gene primers within the assay. To quantify the absolute abundance of each unique TCRbeta CDR3 rearrangement, sequence reads were collapsed and filtered. For each sample, productive Simpson clonality was calculated by taking the square root of Simpson's diversity index across productive rearrangements. What TCRdb holds here is the immuneACCESS table cut down to in-frame rearrangements. Part of the clones is not present; checked against another copy, under half of the missing clones reflect an unresolved V gene, and the others are unexplained. The V and J calls and the clone size are those of that table, but D and trimming were determined from the DNA. The sample table lists 210,000 or so clones, approximately 89% of them with a count of one. The ten largest clones represent approximately 3.7% of the sample.

The rearrangement combines TRBV28 with TRBJ2-7; TRBD2 could be the D gene, as 7 bases match. The clonotype was recovered from a woman aged 30 to 39 who had been exposed to COVID-19. Sequencing was done on a sample of PBMCs or T cells enriched from blood (not recorded which). The CDR3 amino acid sequence is: CATRRGAISYEQYF. The nucleotides read TGTGCCACCCGACGGGGGGCCATCTCCTACGAGCAGTACTTC.